These 12 T cell receptor beta chains were sequenced from one sample in a study of blood T cell repertoires in COVID-19. Profiling relied on immunoSEQ multiplex PCR, and the TCRdb table lists in-frame clones only, not all of them. This table has approximately 90,000 clones, 78% appearing once. Source material: peripheral blood. The receptors come from a man aged 65-85 years with COVID-19, enrolled during active disease.

In its sample, this clone was seen a few times. V usage is TRBV7-3 and J usage is TRBJ1-5; 7 bases are shared with TRBD1. The ends lost 4 bases at V and 9 bases at J; junction bases unmatched: 9. Germline V gives CDR1 SGHTA, CDR2 FQGTGA. The CDR3 consists of 14 residues. CDR3 coding DNA: TGTGCCAGCAGCTGGGACAGAGTTGTCGTGCCCCAGCATTTT. Its translation is CASSWDRVVVPQHF.

This clone was detected only a few times. The chain has TRBV19 and TRBJ1-1, with D possibly matching TRBD1 (5 bases). V was pared by 1 base and J by 4 bases, with 10 bases between. CDR1 and CDR2 from the germline V gene are LNHDA and SQIVND (reference sequence). The CDR3 sequence is 14 residues long. The CDR3 loop reads CASSIGRRGTEAFF. Here the CDR3 DNA reads TGTGCCAGTAGTATAGGACGAAGGGGCACTGAAGCTTTCTTT.

The V call is TRBV6-5, the J call TRBJ1-2, with 8 bases aligning to TRBD1. CDR1 is MNHEY, CDR2 SVGAGI, per germline. The V segment lost 0 bases and the J segment 6 bases; nucleotides outside the gene matches: 6. The CDR3 runs to 15 residues. This chain's CDR3 is CASSYSRQGTDGYTF. CDR3 bases: TGTGCCAGCAGTTACTCCCGACAGGGGACGGATGGCTACACCTTC.

The chain carries TRBV6-5 and TRBJ2-4, with a possible D match to TRBD2 (5 bases). Trimming took 5 bases from V and 11 from J, leaving 19 bases between them. From germline, CDR1 is MNHEY and CDR2 SVGAGI. The CDR3 covers 14 residues. CDR3: CASSPPSGGRLQYF. The DNA for the CDR3 is TGTGCCAGCAGTCCACCCTCCGGCGGGCGGCTTCAGTACTTC.

V gene TRBV6-5 combines with J gene TRBJ2-7; 12 bases agree with TRBD2. Trimming at V came to 5 bases and at J to 3 bases, leaving 5 bases not matched to a gene. The CDR3 runs to 15 residues. Per germline, CDR1 MNHEY and CDR2 SVGAGI. The CDR3 DNA reads TGTGCCAGCAGTCTGACTAGCGGGGGATACTACGAGCAGTACTTC. It encodes CASSLTSGGYYEQYF.

V is TRBV14 and J is TRBJ1-3; D not certain. The CDR3 runs to 14 residues. CDR1 is SGHDN and CDR2 is FVKESK in the germline V gene. V was trimmed by 3 bases and J by 0 bases, leaving 6 bases between them. The CDR3 DNA sequence: TGTGCCAGCAGCCAGGGAGCCTCTGGAAACACCATATATTTT. It codes for CASSQGASGNTIYF.

V and J are TRBV5-1 and TRBJ2-1; D not certain. This CDR3 is 13 amino acids long. V lost 0 bases to trimming and J lost 5 bases, with 6 bases between them. Germline CDR1 SGHRS, CDR2 YFSETQ. The CDR3 protein is CASSLGHNNEQFF. The CDR3 DNA reads TGCGCCAGCAGCTTGGGCCACAACAATGAGCAGTTCTTC.

The chain carries TRBV10-1 and TRBJ1-2; 7 bases are a match to TRBD1. Unmatched junction bases numbered 4, after V lost 5 bases and J lost 4 bases. Looked up from germline, CDR1 is WNHNN and CDR2 is SYGVQD (reference sequence). The CDR3 contains 13 residues. This CDR3 is CASSLDRSYGYTF. Written as DNA, the CDR3 is TGCGCCAGCAGTTTGGACAGGAGCTATGGCTACACCTTC.

This clone was observed a single time. The chain recombines TRBV5-8 with TRBJ1-3; TRBD1 is a possible D gene (5 bases). Germline loops: CDR1 SGHTS, CDR2 YDEGEE. The germline V and J ends were trimmed by 4 bases and 0 bases, with 8 bases remaining between them. This CDR3 has 14 amino acids. The CDR3 region is CASSRGDSGNTIYF. The CDR3 coding sequence is TGTGCCAGCAGCCGGGGGGACTCTGGAAACACCATATATTTT.

The chain employs TRBV5-1 and TRBJ2-2; 10 bases agree with TRBD1. Unmatched junction bases numbered 3, after V lost 4 bases and J lost 6 bases. CDR3 length: 14 residues. Germline CDR1 is SGHRS and CDR2 is YFSETQ. The CDR3 is CASSGTGEPGELFF. The CDR3 coding sequence is TGCGCCAGCAGCGGGACAGGGGAGCCCGGGGAGCTGTTTTTT.

This clone was observed a few times. This chain links TRBV28 with TRBJ2-2, with D uncertain. Germline values: CDR1 MDHEN, CDR2 SYDVKM. This CDR3 has 14 amino acids. Trimming took 3 bases from V and 3 from J, leaving 8 bases between them. CDR3 sequence reads: CASSLASHTGELFF. The CDR3 nucleotides read TGTGCCAGCAGTTTGGCCTCTCACACCGGGGAGCTGTTTTTT.

Details on this clone: An end of the junction differs from the germline gene, which may be a read error. This chain uses TRBV20-1 with TRBJ1-1; D may be TRBD1 (5 bases). Germline values: CDR1 DFQATT, CDR2 SNEGSKA (reference sequence). The CDR3 totals 11 residues. The chain's CDR3 is CSARVPRDPVF. The CDR3 nucleotides read TGCAGTGCTAGAGTTCCCAGGGATCCCGTCTTT.